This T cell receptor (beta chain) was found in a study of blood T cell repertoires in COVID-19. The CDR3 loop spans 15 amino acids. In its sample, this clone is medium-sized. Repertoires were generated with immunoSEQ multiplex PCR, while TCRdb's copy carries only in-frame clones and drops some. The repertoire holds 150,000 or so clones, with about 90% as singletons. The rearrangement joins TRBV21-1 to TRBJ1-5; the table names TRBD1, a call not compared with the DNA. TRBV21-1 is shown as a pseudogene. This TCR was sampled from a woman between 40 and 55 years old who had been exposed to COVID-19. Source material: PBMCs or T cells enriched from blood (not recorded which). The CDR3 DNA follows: TGTGCCAGCAGCAAAAGGGGACAGGGCAATCAGCCCCAGCATTTT. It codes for CASSKRGQGNQPQHF.